Here is one T cell receptor (beta chain) with its context. Its antigen is unknown. The record originates from a study of cytomegalovirus exposure and HLA in healthy donors. Study-level results: An Asian-associated ancestry cluster reportedly showed fewer N-insertions than the approximately 620-donor mean in a later analysis. Listed as cytomegalovirus-associated were 150 to 200 TCR beta chains.

The CDR3 covers 13 residues. V dropped 2 bases and J dropped 5 bases, with 9 bases sitting between them. The germline gives CDR1 LGHNA, CDR2 YSLEER. This PCR relied on a set of 60 Vbeta primers and 13 Jbeta primers. The assay was immunoSEQ multiplex PCR, and TCRdb's table has in-frame clones only and misses some. Of approximately 120,000 clones listed, 75% to 80% are singletons. The TCR comes from a man in his forties in good health and CMV-seronegative. What was sequenced was PBMCs. The chain carries TRBV4-3 and TRBJ1-2; possible D gene TRBD1, 6 bases. CDR3 region: CASSQQGGYGYTF. In DNA form, the CDR3 reads TGCGCCAGCAGCCAACAAGGGGGATATGGCTACACCTTC.